These 7 T cell receptor beta chains came from one sample sequenced in a study of early T cells in non-severe SARS-CoV-2 infection. Each CDR3 protein is one row after TCRdb ran MiXCR on the 5' RACE reads. There are some 91,000 distinct CDR3 sequences in the sample; about 15% occur only once, and less than 6% lies in the top ten. The sample was whole blood. These TCRs come from an adult who was a healthcare worker with PCR-confirmed SARS-CoV-2 infection or an uninfected control (not recorded which).

This clonotype was seen more than once but under ten times. The chain has TRBV11-2 and TRBJ2-1; D is possibly TRBD1 or TRBD2 (7 bases each). The CDR3 has 15 amino acids. Germline V lookup: CDR1 SGHAT, CDR2 FQNNGV. Between the trimmed V and J ends, which lost 6 bases and 1 base, there was a span of 13 bases. CDR3 protein: CASSYRGGSYNEQFF. The DNA for the CDR3 is TGTGCCAGCAGTTACAGGGGAGGGTCCTACAATGAGCAGTTCTTC.

The rearrangement joins TRBV2 to TRBJ1-5, with D hard to call. The CDR3 length is 13 residues. The germline V gene encodes CDR1 SNHLY and CDR2 FYNNEI. The V end was cut by 7 bases, the J end by 4 bases, with 11 bases between. In nucleotides, the CDR3 is TGTGCCAGCATGCCGGGCCAAAATCAGCCCCAGCATTTT. Its translation is CASMPGQNQPQHF.

V gene TRBV6-2 or TRBV6-3 combines with J gene TRBJ2-5, with D perhaps TRBD2 (5 bases). CDR3 length: 14 residues. Germline values: CDR1 MNHEY, CDR2 SVGEGT. V lost 5 bases and J 5 bases, leaving 15 bases between the germline ends. This CDR3 reads CASSRLLGGETQYF. The DNA for the CDR3 is TGTGCCAGCAGTCGCCTACTAGGTGGGGAGACCCAGTACTTC.

This clonotype was detected a few times. The V call is TRBV2, the J call TRBJ2-2; D uncertain. The CDR3 loop spans 11 amino acids. Trimming shortened V by 8 bases and J by 4 bases, and 5 bases separated the two germline ends. Germline CDR1 reads SNHLY; CDR2 reads FYNNEI. The CDR3, as DNA: TGTGCCAGCTTTTCCACCGGGGAGCTGTTTTTT. Protein: CASFSTGELFF.

The chain uses TRBV7-3 and TRBJ2-2; no clear D gene. The CDR3 runs to 13 residues. The germline CDR1 and CDR2 sequences are SGHTA and FQGTGA. Between the trimmed V and J ends, which lost 5 bases and 5 bases, there was a span of 9 bases. The CDR3 nucleotides read TGTGCCAGCAGCACCCAGGCTACCGGGGAGCTGTTTTTT. Translating gives CASSTQATGELFF.

This clonotype showed up just a few times. The CDR3 sequence is CASSWNYGYTF. Written as DNA, the CDR3 is TGTGCCAGCAGCTGGAACTATGGCTACACCTTC. The chain links TRBV28 to TRBJ1-2; D is unresolved. V was trimmed by 6 bases and J by 2 bases, leaving 4 bases between them. This CDR3 is 11 amino acids long. The germline V gene encodes CDR1 MDHEN and CDR2 SYDVKM.

This clonotype was found a few times. The V gene is TRBV5-1, the J gene TRBJ1-2, with TRBD1 identical over 7 bases. Trimming took 0 bases from V and 1 from J; bases not matched to a gene: 9. This CDR3 contains 17 residues. CDR1 and CDR2 from the germline V gene are SGHRS and YFSETQ. The CDR3 protein is CASSLGATGPFNYGYTF. CDR3 DNA sequence: TGCGCCAGCAGCTTGGGGGCGACAGGGCCTTTTAACTATGGCTACACCTTC.